This T cell receptor (beta chain) came from a study of tumor-infiltrating lymphocytes in localized non-small cell lung cancer. The wider study: From each patient, both tumor and uninvolved lung, non-adjacent to tumor, were sampled.

The CDR3 consists of 15 residues. V gave up 4 bases and J gave up 5 bases, with 16 bases separating them. CDR1 and CDR2 from the germline V gene are SGDLS and YYNGEE. Profiling relied on immunoSEQ multiplex PCR, and the TCRdb table lists in-frame clones only, not all of them. The sample lists roughly 20,000 clones, 80% occurring once. Sequenced material: lung tumor tissue. This chain uses TRBV9 with TRBJ2-1; weak D call: TRBD1 (6 bases). The TCR was taken from a human donor with non-small cell lung cancer. The CDR3 protein is CASSPTGTHNNEQFF. CDR3 coding DNA: TGTGCCAGCAGCCCAACCGGGACACACAACAATGAGCAGTTCTTC.